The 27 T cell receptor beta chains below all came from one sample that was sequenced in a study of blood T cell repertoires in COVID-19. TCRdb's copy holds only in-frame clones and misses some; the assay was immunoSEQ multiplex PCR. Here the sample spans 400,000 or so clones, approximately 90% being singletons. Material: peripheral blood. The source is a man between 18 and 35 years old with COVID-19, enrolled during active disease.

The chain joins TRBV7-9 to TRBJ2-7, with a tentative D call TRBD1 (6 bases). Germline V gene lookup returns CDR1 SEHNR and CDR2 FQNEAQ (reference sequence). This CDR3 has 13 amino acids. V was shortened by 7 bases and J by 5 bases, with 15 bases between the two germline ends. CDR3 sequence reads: CASTLTGSDEQYF. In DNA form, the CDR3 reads TGTGCCAGCACCTTGACAGGTTCCGACGAGCAGTACTTC.

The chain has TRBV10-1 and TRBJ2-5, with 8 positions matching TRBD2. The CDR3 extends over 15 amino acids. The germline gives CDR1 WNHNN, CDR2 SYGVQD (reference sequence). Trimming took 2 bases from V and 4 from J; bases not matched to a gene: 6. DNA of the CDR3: TGCGCCAGCAGTGAGGATGCCAGCGGGAGAGAGACCCAGTACTTC. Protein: CASSEDASGRETQYF.

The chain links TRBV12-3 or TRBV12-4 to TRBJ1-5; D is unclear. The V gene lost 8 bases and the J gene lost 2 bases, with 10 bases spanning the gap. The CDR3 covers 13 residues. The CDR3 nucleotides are TGTGCCAGCCATGGAGCGGGCAATCAGCCCCAGCATTTT. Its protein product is CASHGAGNQPQHF.

CDR3 region: CASSEASGIGEQYF. CDR3 DNA: TGCGCCAGCAGTGAGGCTAGCGGGATAGGCGAGCAGTACTTC. The chain has TRBV10-2 and TRBJ2-7; 9 nucleotides agree with TRBD2. Trimming at V came to 2 bases and at J to 6 bases, leaving 5 bases not matched to a gene. Germline values: CDR1 WSHSY, CDR2 SAAADI. The CDR3 runs 14 residues.

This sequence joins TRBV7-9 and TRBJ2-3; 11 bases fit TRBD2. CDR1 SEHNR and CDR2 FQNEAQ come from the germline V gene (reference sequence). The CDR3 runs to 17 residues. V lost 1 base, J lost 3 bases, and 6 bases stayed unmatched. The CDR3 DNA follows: TGTGCCAGCAGCTTAGTAGCGGGAGGGCCGGTGACAGATACGCAGTATTTT. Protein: CASSLVAGGPVTDTQYF.

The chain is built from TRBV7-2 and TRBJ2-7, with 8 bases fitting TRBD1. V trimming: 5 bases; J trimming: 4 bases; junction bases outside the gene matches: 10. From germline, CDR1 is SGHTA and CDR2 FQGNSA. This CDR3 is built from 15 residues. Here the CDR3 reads CASSLGTGRGYEQYF. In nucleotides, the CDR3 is TGTGCCAGCAGCCTAGGGACAGGAAGAGGGTACGAGCAGTACTTC. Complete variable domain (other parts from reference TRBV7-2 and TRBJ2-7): GAGVSQSPSNKVTEKGKDVELRCDPISGHTALYWYRQSLGQGLEFLIYFQGNSAPDKSGLPSDRFSAERTGGSVSTLTIQRTQQEDSAVYLCASSLGTGRGYEQYFGPGTRLTVT.

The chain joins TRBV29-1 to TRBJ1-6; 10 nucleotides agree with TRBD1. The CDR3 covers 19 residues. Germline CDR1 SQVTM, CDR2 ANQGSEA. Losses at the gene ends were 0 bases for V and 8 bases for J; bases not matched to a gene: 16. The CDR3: CSVEDWGTGAGDWDSPLHF. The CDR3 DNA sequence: TGCAGCGTTGAAGATTGGGGGACAGGGGCGGGAGATTGGGATTCACCCCTCCACTTT. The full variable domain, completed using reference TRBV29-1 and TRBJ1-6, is SAVISQKPSRDICQRGTSLTIQCQVDSQVTMMFWYRQQPGQSLTLIATANQGSEATYESGFVIDKFPISRPNLTFSTLTVSNMSPEDSSIYLCSVEDWGTGAGDWDSPLHFGNGTRLTVT.

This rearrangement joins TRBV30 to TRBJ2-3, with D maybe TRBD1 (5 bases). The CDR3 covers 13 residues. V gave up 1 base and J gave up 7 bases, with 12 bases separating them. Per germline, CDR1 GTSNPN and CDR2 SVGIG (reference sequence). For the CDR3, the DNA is TGTGCCTGGAGTGAAACAACAGGAAATACGCAGTATTTT. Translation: CAWSETTGNTQYF.

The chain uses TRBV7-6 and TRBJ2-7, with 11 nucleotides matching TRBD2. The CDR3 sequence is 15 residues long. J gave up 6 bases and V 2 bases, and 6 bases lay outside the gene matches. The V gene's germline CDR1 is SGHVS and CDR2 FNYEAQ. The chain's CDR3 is CASSLLVSGRAEQYF. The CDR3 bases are TGTGCCAGCAGCTTATTGGTTAGCGGGAGGGCCGAGCAGTACTTC.

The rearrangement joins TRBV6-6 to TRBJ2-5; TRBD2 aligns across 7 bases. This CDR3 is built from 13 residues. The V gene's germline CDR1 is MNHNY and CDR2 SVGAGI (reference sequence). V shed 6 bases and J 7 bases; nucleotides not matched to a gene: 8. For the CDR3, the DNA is TGTGCCAGCAGGGATGGGGGGGAAGGGACCCAGTACTTC. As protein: CASRDGGEGTQYF.

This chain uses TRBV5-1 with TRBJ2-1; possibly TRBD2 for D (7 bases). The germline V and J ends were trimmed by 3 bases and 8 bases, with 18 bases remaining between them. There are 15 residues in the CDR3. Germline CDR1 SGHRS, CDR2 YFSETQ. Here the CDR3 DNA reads TGCGCCAGCAGCTCTACAGGGCGGGGGATCGATGAGCAGTTCTTC. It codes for CASSSTGRGIDEQFF.

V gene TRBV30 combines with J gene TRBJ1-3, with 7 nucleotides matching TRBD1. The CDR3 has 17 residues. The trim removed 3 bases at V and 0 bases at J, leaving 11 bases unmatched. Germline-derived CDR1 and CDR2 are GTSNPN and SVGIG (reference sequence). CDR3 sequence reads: CAWRGPDRATSGNTIYF. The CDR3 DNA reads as TGTGCCTGGAGGGGACCCGACAGGGCCACCTCTGGAAACACCATATATTTT.

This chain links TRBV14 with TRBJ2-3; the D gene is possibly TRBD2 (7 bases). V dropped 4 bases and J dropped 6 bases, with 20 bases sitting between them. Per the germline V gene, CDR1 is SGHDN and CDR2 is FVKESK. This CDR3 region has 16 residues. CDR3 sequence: CASSPQWGRERDTQYF. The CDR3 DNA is TGTGCCAGCAGCCCACAGTGGGGGCGGGAGAGGGATACGCAGTATTTT. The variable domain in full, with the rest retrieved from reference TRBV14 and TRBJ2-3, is EAGVTQFPSHSVIEKGQTVTLRCDPISGHDNLYWYRRVMGKEIKFLLHFVKESKQDESGMPNNRFLAERTGGTYSTLKVQPAELEDSGVYFCASSPQWGRERDTQYFGPGTRLTVL.

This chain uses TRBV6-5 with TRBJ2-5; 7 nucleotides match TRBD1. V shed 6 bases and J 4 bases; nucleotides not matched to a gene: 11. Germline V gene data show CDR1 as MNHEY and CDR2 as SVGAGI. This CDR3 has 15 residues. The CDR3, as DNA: TGTGCCAGCAGCCTCCAACAGGGGCCCCCAGAGACCCAGTACTTC. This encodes CASSLQQGPPETQYF.

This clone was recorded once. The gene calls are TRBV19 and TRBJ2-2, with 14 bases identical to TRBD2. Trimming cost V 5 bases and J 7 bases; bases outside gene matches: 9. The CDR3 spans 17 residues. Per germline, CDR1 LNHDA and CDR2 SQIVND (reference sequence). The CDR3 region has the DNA TGTGCCAGTAGTCTCCCGGGACTAGCGGGAGTGATCGGGGAGCTGTTTTTT. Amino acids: CASSLPGLAGVIGELFF.

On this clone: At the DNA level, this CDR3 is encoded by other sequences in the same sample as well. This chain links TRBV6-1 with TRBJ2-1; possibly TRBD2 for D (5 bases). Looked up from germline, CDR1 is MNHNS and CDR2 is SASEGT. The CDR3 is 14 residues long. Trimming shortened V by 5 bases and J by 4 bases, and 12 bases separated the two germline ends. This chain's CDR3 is CASSSGGLYNEQFF. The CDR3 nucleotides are TGTGCCAGCAGTTCGGGCGGGCTATACAATGAGCAGTTCTTC.

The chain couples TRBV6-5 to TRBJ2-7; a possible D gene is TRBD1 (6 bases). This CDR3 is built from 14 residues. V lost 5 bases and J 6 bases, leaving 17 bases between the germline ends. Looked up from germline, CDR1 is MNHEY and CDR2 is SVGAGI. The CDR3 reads CASSTDRYLGEQYF. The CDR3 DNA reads TGTGCCAGCAGTACCGACAGGTACCTTGGCGAGCAGTACTTC.

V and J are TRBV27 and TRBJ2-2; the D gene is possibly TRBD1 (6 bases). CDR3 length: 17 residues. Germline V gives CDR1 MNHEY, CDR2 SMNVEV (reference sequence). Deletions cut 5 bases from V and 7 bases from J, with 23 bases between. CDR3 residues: CASSARMGAFDGGELFF. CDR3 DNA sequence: TGTGCCAGCAGTGCCCGGATGGGGGCGTTCGATGGCGGGGAGCTGTTTTTT.

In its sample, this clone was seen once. CDR3 bases: TGTGCCAGCTCCGGGGAGAGACTAGCCAAAAACATTCAGTACTTC. Its protein is CASSGERLAKNIQYF. V usage is TRBV28 and J usage is TRBJ2-4; D is perhaps TRBD2 (5 bases). V was cut by 8 bases and J by 0 bases, with 14 bases left in between. CDR1 MDHEN and CDR2 SYDVKM come from the germline V gene. The CDR3 sequence is 15 residues long.

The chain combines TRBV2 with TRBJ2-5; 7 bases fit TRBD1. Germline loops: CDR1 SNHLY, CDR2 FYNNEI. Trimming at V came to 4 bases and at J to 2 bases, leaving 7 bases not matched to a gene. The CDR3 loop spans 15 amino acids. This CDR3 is CASSAYRDRQETQYF. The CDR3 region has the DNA TGTGCCAGCAGTGCGTACCGGGACAGACAAGAGACCCAGTACTTC.

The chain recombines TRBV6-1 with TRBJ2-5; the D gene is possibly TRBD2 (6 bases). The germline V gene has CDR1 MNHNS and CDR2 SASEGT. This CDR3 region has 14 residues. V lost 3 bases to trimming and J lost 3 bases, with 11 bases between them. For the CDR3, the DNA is TGTGCCAGCAGTGATCCAGCGGGTGAAGAGACCCAGTACTTC. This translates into CASSDPAGEETQYF.

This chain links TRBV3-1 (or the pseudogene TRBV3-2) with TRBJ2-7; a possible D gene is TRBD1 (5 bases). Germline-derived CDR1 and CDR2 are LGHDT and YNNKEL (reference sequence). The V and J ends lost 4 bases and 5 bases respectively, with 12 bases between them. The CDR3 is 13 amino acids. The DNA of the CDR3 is TGTGCCAGCAGCCGGGGCAGGGTCCACGAGCAGTACTTC. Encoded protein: CASSRGRVHEQYF.

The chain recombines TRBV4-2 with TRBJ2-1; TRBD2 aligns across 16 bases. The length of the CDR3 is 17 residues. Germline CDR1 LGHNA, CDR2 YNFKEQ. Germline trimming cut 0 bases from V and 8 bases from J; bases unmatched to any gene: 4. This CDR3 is CASSQEGTSGGAYEQFF. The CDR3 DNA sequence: TGTGCCAGCAGCCAAGAAGGGACTAGCGGGGGGGCATATGAGCAGTTCTTC.

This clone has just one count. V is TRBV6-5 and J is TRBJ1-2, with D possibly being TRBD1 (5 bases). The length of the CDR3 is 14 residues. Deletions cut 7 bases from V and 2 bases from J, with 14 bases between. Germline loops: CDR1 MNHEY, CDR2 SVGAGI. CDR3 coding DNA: TGTGCCAGCACCCCGACCCAGGGAAACTATGGCTACACCTTC. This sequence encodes CASTPTQGNYGYTF.

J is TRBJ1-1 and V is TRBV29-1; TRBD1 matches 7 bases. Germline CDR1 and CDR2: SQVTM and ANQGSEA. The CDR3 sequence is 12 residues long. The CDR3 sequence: CTWDSTGGEAFF. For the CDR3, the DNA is TGCACCTGGGACAGTACAGGTGGTGAAGCTTTCTTT.

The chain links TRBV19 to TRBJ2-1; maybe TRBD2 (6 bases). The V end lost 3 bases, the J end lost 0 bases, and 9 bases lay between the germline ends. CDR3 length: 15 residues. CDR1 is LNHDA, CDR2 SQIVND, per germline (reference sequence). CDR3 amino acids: CASSIGGNSYNEQFF. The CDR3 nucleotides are TGTGCCAGTAGTATCGGGGGAAACTCCTACAATGAGCAGTTCTTC.

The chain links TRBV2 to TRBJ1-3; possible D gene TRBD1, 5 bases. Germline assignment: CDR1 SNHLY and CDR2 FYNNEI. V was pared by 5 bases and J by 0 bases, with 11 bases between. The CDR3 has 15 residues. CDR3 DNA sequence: TGTGCCAGCAGTAGGGGCTCTAGCTCTGGAAACACCATATATTTT. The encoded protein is CASSRGSSSGNTIYF.